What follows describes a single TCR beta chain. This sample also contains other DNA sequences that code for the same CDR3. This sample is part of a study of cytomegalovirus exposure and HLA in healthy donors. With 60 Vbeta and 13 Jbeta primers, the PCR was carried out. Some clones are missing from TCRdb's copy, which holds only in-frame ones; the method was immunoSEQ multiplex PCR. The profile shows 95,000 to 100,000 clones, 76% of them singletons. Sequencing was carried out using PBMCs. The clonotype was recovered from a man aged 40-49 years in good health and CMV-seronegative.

This chain's CDR3 is CASSLVAPSTDTQYF. The DNA for the CDR3 is TGCGCCAGCAGCCTGGTGGCTCCAAGCACAGATACGCAGTATTTT. The rearrangement links TRBV5-1 to TRBJ2-3; D gene ambiguous. Germline V lookup: CDR1 SGHRS, CDR2 YFSETQ. The CDR3 covers 15 residues. Trimming pared 4 bases from V and 0 bases from J, leaving 12 bases between.